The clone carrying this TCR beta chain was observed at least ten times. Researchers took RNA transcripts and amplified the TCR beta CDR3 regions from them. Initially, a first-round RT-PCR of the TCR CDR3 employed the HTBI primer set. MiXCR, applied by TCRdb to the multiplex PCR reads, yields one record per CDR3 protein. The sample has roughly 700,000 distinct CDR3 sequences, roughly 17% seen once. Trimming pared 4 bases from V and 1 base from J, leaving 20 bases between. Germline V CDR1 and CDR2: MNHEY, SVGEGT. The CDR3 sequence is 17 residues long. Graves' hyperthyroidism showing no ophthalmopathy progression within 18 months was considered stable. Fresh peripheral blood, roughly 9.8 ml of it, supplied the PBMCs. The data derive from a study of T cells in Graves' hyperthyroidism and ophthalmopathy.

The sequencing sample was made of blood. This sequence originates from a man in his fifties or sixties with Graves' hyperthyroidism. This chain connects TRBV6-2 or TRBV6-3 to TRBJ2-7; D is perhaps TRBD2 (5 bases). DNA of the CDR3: TGTGCCAGCAGTTGGGAGCTAATGGCAGAGCCATCCTACGAGCAGTACTTC. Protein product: CASSWELMAEPSYEQYF.